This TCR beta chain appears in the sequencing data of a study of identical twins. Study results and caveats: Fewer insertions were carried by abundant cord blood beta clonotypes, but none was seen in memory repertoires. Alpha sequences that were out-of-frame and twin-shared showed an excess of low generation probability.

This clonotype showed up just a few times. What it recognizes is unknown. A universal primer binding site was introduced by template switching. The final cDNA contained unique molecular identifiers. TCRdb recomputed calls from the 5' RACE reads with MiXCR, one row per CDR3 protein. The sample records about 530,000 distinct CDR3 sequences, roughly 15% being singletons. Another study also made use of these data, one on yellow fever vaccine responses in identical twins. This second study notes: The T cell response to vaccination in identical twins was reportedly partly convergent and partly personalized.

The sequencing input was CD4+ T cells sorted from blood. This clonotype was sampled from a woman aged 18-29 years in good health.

The CDR3, as DNA: TGTGCCAGCAGTCCTCCGAGAGGGGTCAACACCGGGGAGCTGTTTTTT. This sequence encodes CASSPPRGVNTGELFF. The chain links TRBV12-3 or TRBV12-4 to TRBJ2-2; D possibly uses TRBD1 or TRBD2 (5 bases each). With 5 bases removed from V and 2 bases from J, the gap between germline ends came to 15 bases. This CDR3 is built from 16 residues.